The clone carrying this T cell receptor beta chain showed up many times. Its specificity is unknown. In the sort, naive CD8 T cells were defined as CD8+CD4-CCR7+CD45RA+. This record comes from a study of molecular identifiers for immune sequencing clone quantification. At the level of the study: In replicates, the authors split RNA from approximately 20,000 or 100,000 naive CD8 cells five ways and sequenced four. Study-level findings and limits: In naive cells, clones above 20 RNA copies held under 1% of molecules, whereas in effector cells they held over 99%.

Library preparation followed earlier protocols using designated TCR primers. TCRdb analysed the PCR reads with MiXCR anew, one entry per CDR3 protein. The sample carries a few hundred thousand distinct CDR3 sequences, about 23% recorded once. Germline trimming cut 0 bases from V and 2 bases from J; bases unmatched to any gene: 7. CDR1 and CDR2 (germline): SGHRS, YFSETQ. The CDR3 spans 16 residues. Sequenced input: naive CD8+ T cells from blood, with Jurkat cell RNA spiked in. The subset: FACS-sorted CD8+CD4-CCR7+CD45RA+ naive T cells. This TCR derives from a human donor in good health. Some libraries in this study had Jurkat cell RNA spiked in. The chain links TRBV5-1 to TRBJ1-1, with 7 bases fitting TRBD1. The CDR3, as DNA: TGCGCCAGCAGCTTGGATCCTGGGACAGCAAACACTGAAGCTTTCTTT. Translated: CASSLDPGTANTEAFF.